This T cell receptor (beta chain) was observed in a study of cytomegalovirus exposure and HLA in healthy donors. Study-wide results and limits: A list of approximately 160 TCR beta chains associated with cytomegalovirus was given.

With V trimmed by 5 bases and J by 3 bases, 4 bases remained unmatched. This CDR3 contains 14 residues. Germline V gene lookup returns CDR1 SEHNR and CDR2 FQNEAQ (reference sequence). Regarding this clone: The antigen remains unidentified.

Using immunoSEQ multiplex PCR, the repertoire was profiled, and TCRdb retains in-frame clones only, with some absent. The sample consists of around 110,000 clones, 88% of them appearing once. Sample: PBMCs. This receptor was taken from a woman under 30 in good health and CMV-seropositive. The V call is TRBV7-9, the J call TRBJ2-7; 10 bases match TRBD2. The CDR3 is CASSRLAGFYEQYV. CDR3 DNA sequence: TGTGCCAGCAGCCGACTAGCGGGCTTCTACGAGCAGTACGTC.